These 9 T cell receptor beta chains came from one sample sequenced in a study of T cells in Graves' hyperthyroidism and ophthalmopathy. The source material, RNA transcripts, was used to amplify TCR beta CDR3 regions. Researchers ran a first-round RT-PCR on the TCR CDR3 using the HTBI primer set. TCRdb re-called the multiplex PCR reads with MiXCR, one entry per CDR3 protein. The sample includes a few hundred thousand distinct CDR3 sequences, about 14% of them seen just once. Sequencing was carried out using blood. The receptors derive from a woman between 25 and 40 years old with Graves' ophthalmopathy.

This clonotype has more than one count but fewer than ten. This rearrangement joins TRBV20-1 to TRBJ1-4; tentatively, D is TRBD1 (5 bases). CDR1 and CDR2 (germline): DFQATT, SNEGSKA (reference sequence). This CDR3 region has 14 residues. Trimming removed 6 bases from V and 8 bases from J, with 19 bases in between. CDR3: CSAGRGEGWEKLFF. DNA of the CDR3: TGCAGTGCGGGGCGTGGTGAGGGTTGGGAAAAACTGTTTTTT.

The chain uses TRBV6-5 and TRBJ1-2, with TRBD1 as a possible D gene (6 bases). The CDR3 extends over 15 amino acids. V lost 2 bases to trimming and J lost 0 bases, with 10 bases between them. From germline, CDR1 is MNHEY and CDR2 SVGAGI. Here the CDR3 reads CASSYAGAPNYGYTF. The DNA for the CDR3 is TGTGCCAGCAGTTACGCGGGGGCCCCTAACTATGGCTACACCTTC.

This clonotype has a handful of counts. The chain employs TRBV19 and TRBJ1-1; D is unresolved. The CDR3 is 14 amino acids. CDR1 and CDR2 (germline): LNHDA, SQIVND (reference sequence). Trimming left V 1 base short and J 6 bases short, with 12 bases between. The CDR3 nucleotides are TGTGCCAGTAGTATAGCGGGAATCAGCTCTGAAGCTTTCTTT. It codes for CASSIAGISSEAFF.

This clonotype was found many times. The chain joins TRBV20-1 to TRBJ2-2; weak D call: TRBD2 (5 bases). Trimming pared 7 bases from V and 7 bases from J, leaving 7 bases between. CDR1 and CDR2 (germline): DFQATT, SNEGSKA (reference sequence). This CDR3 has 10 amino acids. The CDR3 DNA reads TGCAGTGGGGCGGGCGGGGAGCTGTTTTTT. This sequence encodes CSGAGGELFF.

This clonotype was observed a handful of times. The CDR3, as DNA: TGTGCCAGCAGCCAATCGTGGTCGAGCGCCGGGCAGTTCTTC. Translated: CASSQSWSSAGQFF. The chain has TRBV13 and TRBJ2-1, with D unclear. V was pared by 5 bases and J by 12 bases, with 20 bases between. The CDR3 covers 14 residues. Germline assignment: CDR1 PRHDT and CDR2 FYEKMQ (reference sequence).

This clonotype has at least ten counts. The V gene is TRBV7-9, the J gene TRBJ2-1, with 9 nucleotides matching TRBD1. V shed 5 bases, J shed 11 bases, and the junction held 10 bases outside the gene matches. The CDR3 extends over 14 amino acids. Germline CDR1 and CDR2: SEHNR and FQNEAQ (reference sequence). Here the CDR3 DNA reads TGTGCCAGCAGCCCGGAGTGGGACAGGGCAAAGCAGTTCTTC. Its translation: CASSPEWDRAKQFF.

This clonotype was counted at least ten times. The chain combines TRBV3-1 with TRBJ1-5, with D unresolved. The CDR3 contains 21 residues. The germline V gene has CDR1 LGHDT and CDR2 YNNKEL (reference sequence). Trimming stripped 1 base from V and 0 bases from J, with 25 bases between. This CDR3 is CASSQGRVLGLPPNSNQPQHF. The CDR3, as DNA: TGTGCCAGCAGCCAAGGCCGCGTTTTAGGGTTACCGCCAAATAGCAATCAGCCCCAGCATTTT.

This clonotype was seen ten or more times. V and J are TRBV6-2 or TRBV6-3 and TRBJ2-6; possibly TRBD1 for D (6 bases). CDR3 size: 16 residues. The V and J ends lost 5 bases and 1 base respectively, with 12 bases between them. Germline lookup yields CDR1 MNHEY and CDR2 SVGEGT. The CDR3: CASSGGGRSGANVLTF. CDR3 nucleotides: TGTGCCAGCAGTGGTGGGGGCCGGTCTGGGGCCAACGTCCTGACTTTC.

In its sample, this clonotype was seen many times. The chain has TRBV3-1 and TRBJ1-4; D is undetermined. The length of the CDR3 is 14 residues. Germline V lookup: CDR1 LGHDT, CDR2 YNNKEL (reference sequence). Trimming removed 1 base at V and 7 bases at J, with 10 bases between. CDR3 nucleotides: TGTGCCAGCAGCCAAGTGCGCGGGAGTGAAAAACTGTTTTTT. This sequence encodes CASSQVRGSEKLFF. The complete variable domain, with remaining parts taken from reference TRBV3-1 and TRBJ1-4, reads DTAVSQTPKYLVTQMGNDKSIKCEQNLGHDTMYWYKQDSKKFLKIMFSYNNKELIINETVPNRFSPKSPDKAHLNLHINSLELGDSAVYFCASSQVRGSEKLFFGSGTQLSVL.